Shown below are 30 T cell receptor beta chains from a single sample sequenced in a study of identical twins. Each CDR3 protein is one row after TCRdb ran MiXCR on the 5' RACE reads. The sample gives 1.5 million to 2 million distinct CDR3 sequences, 25% to 35% of which show up once; less than 0.35% is in the top ten. The source material was cord blood. The receptors here all came from a newborn girl in good health.

This clonotype has just a few counts. This chain joins TRBV25-1 and TRBJ2-1; D call uncertain. V was shortened by 2 bases and J by 11 bases, with 13 bases between the two germline ends. The CDR3 has 13 residues. From germline, CDR1 is MGHDK and CDR2 SYGVNS. This chain's CDR3 is CASSEPARLQQFF. CDR3 coding DNA: TGTGCCAGCAGTGAACCCGCGAGGCTTCAGCAGTTCTTC.

This chain uses TRBV5-4 with TRBJ2-4; weak D call: TRBD2 (6 bases). The J call may be mistaken, given a closer DNA end match to TRBJ2-7. Germline CDR1 is SGHNT and CDR2 is YYREEE (reference sequence). The CDR3 is 12 amino acids. This chain's CDR3 is CASSLRLDEQYF. The CDR3 bases are TGTGCCAGCAGCTTAAGACTAGACGAGCAGTACTTC.

This clonotype has just a few counts. The chain recombines TRBV27 with TRBJ2-1; 9 positions agree with TRBD2. Germline assignment: CDR1 MNHEY and CDR2 SMNVEV (reference sequence). V shed 0 bases and J 8 bases; nucleotides not matched to a gene: 2. This CDR3 has 14 amino acids. The CDR3 nucleotides are TGTGCCAGCAGTTTATCTAGCGGGAGTGATGAGCAGTTCTTC. This gives the protein CASSLSSGSDEQFF.

This chain joins TRBV29-1 and TRBJ1-1; D may be TRBD1 (5 bases). With 1 base removed from V and 6 bases from J, the gap between germline ends came to 12 bases. Germline loops: CDR1 SQVTM, CDR2 ANQGSEA. This CDR3 spans 13 amino acids. CDR3 residues: CSVEGGGGPEAFF. The CDR3 DNA reads TGCAGCGTTGAAGGGGGTGGGGGACCTGAAGCTTTCTTT.

This chain uses TRBV28 with TRBJ2-7; D is unclear. Germline V gives CDR1 MDHEN, CDR2 SYDVKM. The CDR3 has 15 residues. Trimming pared 2 bases from V and 2 bases from J, leaving 13 bases between. The CDR3 DNA is TGTGCCAGCAGTTTAGCTCCCGGGCAGCCCTACGAGCAGTACTTC. Amino acid sequence: CASSLAPGQPYEQYF.

CDR3: CASRAGTFEAFF. CDR3 bases: TGTGCCAGCAGGGCCGGGACATTTGAAGCTTTCTTT. This chain uses TRBV2 with TRBJ1-1; D is possibly TRBD1 (6 bases). CDR1 is SNHLY and CDR2 is FYNNEI in the germline V gene. There are 12 residues in the CDR3. V was cut by 6 bases and J by 7 bases, with 12 bases left in between. The complete variable domain, with remaining parts taken from reference TRBV2 and TRBJ1-1, reads EPEVTQTPSHQVTQMGQEVILRCVPISNHLYFYWYRQILGQKVEFLVSFYNNEISEKSEIFDDQFSVERPDGSNFTLKIRSTKLEDSAMYFCASRAGTFEAFFGQGTRLTVV.

This clonotype came up a few times. The rearrangement joins TRBV25-1 to TRBJ2-7; tentatively, D is TRBD1 (6 bases). There are 15 residues in the CDR3. The V and J ends lost 2 bases and 3 bases respectively, with 14 bases between them. CDR1 is MGHDK and CDR2 is SYGVNS in the germline V gene. In DNA form, the CDR3 reads TGTGCCAGCAGTGAAAGTGGGGGCGTAGGCTACGAGCAGTACTTC. This encodes CASSESGGVGYEQYF.

This chain connects TRBV14 to TRBJ2-5; 14 nucleotides align to TRBD2. Near its end, the DNA agrees better with TRBJ2-7, so the J call may be wrong. This CDR3 region has 18 residues. Germline V gene data show CDR1 as SGHDN and CDR2 as FVKESK. The CDR3 sequence is CASSQDGTSGRIPYEQYF. The CDR3 coding sequence is TGTGCCAGCAGCCAAGACGGGACTAGCGGGAGAATCCCCTACGAGCAGTACTTC.

This clonotype turned up a few times. V is TRBV4-1 and J is TRBJ2-7; TRBD2 matches 15 bases. With V trimmed by 1 base and J by 0 bases, 7 bases remained unmatched. Germline assignment: CDR1 MGHRA and CDR2 YSYEKL. This CDR3 is built from 19 residues. The CDR3 loop reads CASSQVGLAGGSPSYEQYF. The CDR3 bases are TGCGCCAGCAGCCAAGTGGGACTAGCGGGGGGTTCCCCCTCCTACGAGCAGTACTTC.

In nucleotides, the CDR3 is TGCGCCAGCAGGGGACCAGGTCAGGGCACAGATACGCAGTATTTT. This translates into CASRGPGQGTDTQYF. The chain uses TRBV10-2 and TRBJ2-3; either TRBD1 or TRBD2 may supply D (5 bases each). The CDR3 runs to 15 residues. Per germline, CDR1 WSHSY and CDR2 SAAADI. V was pared by 6 bases and J by 1 base, with 14 bases between.

This clonotype has just a few counts. V is TRBV7-9 and J is TRBJ2-3, with 7 bases lining up with TRBD1. The CDR3 sequence is 16 residues long. Germline CDR1 is SEHNR and CDR2 is FQNEAQ (reference sequence). V gave up 2 bases and J gave up 5 bases; unmatched junction bases: 10. The CDR3 spells CASSLYPDRSIDTQYF. The CDR3 nucleotides are TGTGCCAGCAGCTTATATCCGGACAGGTCGATAGATACGCAGTATTTT. Complete variable domain (other parts from reference TRBV7-9 and TRBJ2-3): DTGVSQNPRHKITKRGQNVTFRCDPISEHNRLYWYRQTLGQGPEFLTYFQNEAQLEKSRLLSDRFSAERPKGSFSTLEIQRTEQGDSAMYLCASSLYPDRSIDTQYFGPGTRLTVL.

The chain employs TRBV4-1 and TRBJ2-4, with 13 bases that match TRBD2. The better agreement between TRBJ2-7 and the DNA end casts doubt on the J call. Germline CDR1 MGHRA, CDR2 YSYEKL. The CDR3 runs 16 residues. CDR3 in DNA: TGCGCCAGCAGCCAACCTACTAGCGGGAGGGCCAACGAGCAGTACTTC. It encodes CASSQPTSGRANEQYF.

This clonotype was seen a handful of times. V usage is TRBV3-1 and J usage is TRBJ2-3, with TRBD2 identical over 11 bases. V trimming: 4 bases; J trimming: 0 bases; junction bases outside the gene matches: 9. This CDR3 region has 18 residues. Germline V gene lookup returns CDR1 LGHDT and CDR2 YNNKEL (reference sequence). CDR3 protein: CASSRGLTSGASTDTQYF. CDR3 in DNA: TGTGCCAGCAGCCGGGGCCTGACTAGCGGGGCTAGCACAGATACGCAGTATTTT.

V usage is TRBV2 and J usage is TRBJ2-7; 7 bases are a match to TRBD1. V lost 2 bases, J lost 0 bases, and 7 bases stayed unmatched. Germline V gives CDR1 SNHLY, CDR2 FYNNEI. The CDR3 runs to 16 residues. The CDR3, as DNA: TGTGCCAGCAGTGAACGCAGGGACAGAGGCTCCTACGAGCAGTACTTC. Translation gives CASSERRDRGSYEQYF.

The genes are TRBV7-9 and TRBJ2-7; D is perhaps TRBD1 (5 bases). V lost 0 bases and J lost 4, with 19 bases in between. The V gene's germline CDR1 is SEHNR and CDR2 FQNEAQ (reference sequence). The CDR3 contains 17 residues. The CDR3 sequence: CASSLAHRLNPPYEQYF. CDR3 nucleotide sequence: TGTGCCAGCAGCTTAGCGCACAGGTTAAATCCCCCTTACGAGCAGTACTTC.

This clonotype was detected only once. This rearrangement joins TRBV30 to TRBJ1-5; D is uncertain. The CDR3 consists of 13 residues. Germline CDR1 is GTSNPN and CDR2 is SVGIG (reference sequence). V was trimmed by 8 bases and J by 4 bases, leaving 15 bases between them. The CDR3 DNA sequence: TGTGCCGCGACCCAGGCCCCGAATCAGCCCCAGCATTTT. This gives the protein CAATQAPNQPQHF.

This chain uses TRBV4-1 with TRBJ2-2; D tentatively fits TRBD1 or TRBD2 (5 bases each). The CDR3 covers 16 residues. V lost 3 bases, J lost 0 bases, and 11 bases lay in between. Germline-derived CDR1 and CDR2 are MGHRA and YSYEKL. The CDR3 region has the DNA TGCGCCAGCAGCCACCCCCGGGGCCCGAACACCGGGGAGCTGTTTTTT. Its protein is CASSHPRGPNTGELFF.

The chain joins TRBV20-1 to TRBJ1-6; no firm D call. The germline V gene has CDR1 DFQATT and CDR2 SNEGSKA (reference sequence). V lost 6 bases and J lost 1, with 22 bases in between. The CDR3 extends over 18 amino acids. The CDR3 DNA sequence: TGCAGTGCCACTCCGGGTCCTCCAACCCCATCCTATAATTCACCCCTCCACTTT. Translation gives CSATPGPPTPSYNSPLHF.

This clonotype was found a few times. The J gene is TRBJ2-5, the V gene TRBV20-1; D perhaps matches TRBD2 (6 bases). Matching the DNA end better, TRBJ2-7 makes the J call doubtful. The CDR3 contains 13 residues. The germline V gene has CDR1 DFQATT and CDR2 SNEGSKA (reference sequence). The CDR3 here is CSARVTRKGEQYF. The CDR3 nucleotides are TGCAGTGCTAGGGTGACTAGGAAGGGCGAGCAGTACTTC.

The V call is TRBV4-2, the J call TRBJ2-7, with D possibly being TRBD2 (5 bases). Germline V CDR1 and CDR2: LGHNA, YNFKEQ. With 4 bases removed from V and 7 bases from J, the gap between germline ends came to 17 bases. The CDR3 covers 14 residues. CDR3 protein: CASSPFRGPNEQYF. The CDR3 DNA is TGTGCCAGCAGCCCCTTCCGGGGTCCCAATGAGCAGTACTTC.

This clonotype was found a few times. The chain combines TRBV5-1 with TRBJ1-4; TRBD1 might be the D (6 bases). The germline gives CDR1 SGHRS, CDR2 YFSETQ. The length of the CDR3 is 15 residues. V lost 4 bases and J 0 bases, leaving 10 bases between the germline ends. The CDR3 region has the DNA TGCGCCAGCAGCGGGGGACATTCAACTAATGAAAAACTGTTTTTT. Translated: CASSGGHSTNEKLFF. The entire variable domain, with the rest obtained from reference TRBV5-1 and TRBJ1-4, is as follows: KAGVTQTPRYLIKTRGQQVTLSCSPISGHRSVSWYQQTPGQGLQFLFEYFSETQRNKGNFPGRFSGRQFSNSRSEMNVSTLELGDSALYLCASSGGHSTNEKLFFGSGTQLSVL.

The J gene is TRBJ2-7, the V gene TRBV27; TRBD1 matches 7 bases. CDR1 and CDR2 from the germline V gene are MNHEY and SMNVEV (reference sequence). The CDR3 totals 16 residues. V shed 7 bases, J shed 7 bases, and the junction held 19 bases outside the gene matches. CDR3 loop: CASTPLLDRRYNEQYF. In DNA form, the CDR3 reads TGTGCCAGCACACCTCTCCTGGACAGGAGATACAATGAGCAGTACTTC.

About this clonotype itself: A read error may be the cause here, since a much bigger clone is one base away. V is TRBV29-1 and J is TRBJ1-2; perhaps TRBD1 as D (5 bases). The ends were cut back, 4 bases at V and 4 bases at J, with 13 bases in the middle. The CDR3 is 13 amino acids. Germline V CDR1 and CDR2: SQVTM, ANQGSEA. As DNA, the CDR3 is TGCAGCGTTGGTACAGGCCACCTCTATGGCTACACCTTC. The encoded protein is CSVGTGHLYGYTF.

This clonotype was recorded many times. The CDR3 DNA sequence: TGTGCCAGCAGTTCGAGGGGACAGTACACAGATACGCAGTATTTT. Translating gives CASSSRGQYTDTQYF. The chain links TRBV6-5 to TRBJ2-3, with 7 bases lining up with TRBD1. CDR1 is MNHEY, CDR2 SVGAGI, per germline. This CDR3 is 15 amino acids long. The J segment lost 2 bases and the V segment lost 4 bases, leaving 6 bases of the junction unmatched.

Only a few counts were recorded for this clonotype. The chain recombines TRBV5-1 with TRBJ2-7, with D possibly TRBD1 on 5 matching bases. V gave up 0 bases and J gave up 4 bases, with 20 bases separating them. The CDR3 runs 17 residues. Germline-derived CDR1 and CDR2 are SGHRS and YFSETQ. The DNA of the CDR3 is TGCGCCAGCAGCTTGGGGTTTTCGGGCAGGGAAATTTACGAGCAGTACTTC. Protein product: CASSLGFSGREIYEQYF.

Note on this clonotype: Possible read error: a much larger clone is one base away. The chain carries TRBV6-5 and TRBJ2-5; D is possibly TRBD2 (6 bases). Per germline, CDR1 MNHEY and CDR2 SVGAGI. The CDR3 is made up of 12 amino acids. V lost 6 bases and J lost 11, with 16 bases in between. CDR3 amino acids: CASSLNGGEQYF. Here the CDR3 DNA reads TGTGCCAGCAGCCTTAACGGGGGTGAGCAGTACTTC.

This chain joins TRBV13 and TRBJ2-7, with D maybe TRBD2 (7 bases). Per the germline V gene, CDR1 is PRHDT and CDR2 is FYEKMQ (reference sequence). The CDR3 is 15 amino acids. Trimming left V 7 bases short and J 1 base short, with 17 bases between. In nucleotides, the CDR3 is TGTGCCAGCAACTCCAGGGGACTATATTCCTACGAGCAGTACTTC. It translates to CASNSRGLYSYEQYF. Drawing the rest from reference TRBV13 and TRBJ2-7, the complete variable domain is AAGVIQSPRHLIKEKRETATLKCYPIPRHDTVYWYQQGPGQDPQFLISFYEKMQSDKGSIPDRFSAQQFSDYHSELNMSSLELGDSALYFCASNSRGLYSYEQYFGPGTRLTVT.

This clonotype came up a few times. The chain joins TRBV2 to TRBJ2-7, with unresolved D. From germline, CDR1 is SNHLY and CDR2 FYNNEI. The CDR3 spans 13 residues. V was clipped by 6 bases and J by 3 bases, with 12 bases between them. The CDR3 region has the DNA TGTGCCAGCAGAGTAGACCTGGTCTACGAGCAGTACTTC. It codes for CASRVDLVYEQYF. The full variable domain, with the rest looked up from reference TRBV2 and TRBJ2-7, is EPEVTQTPSHQVTQMGQEVILRCVPISNHLYFYWYRQILGQKVEFLVSFYNNEISEKSEIFDDQFSVERPDGSNFTLKIRSTKLEDSAMYFCASRVDLVYEQYFGPGTRLTVT.

This clonotype was counted only a few times. The rearrangement uses TRBV5-1 and TRBJ2-7; 9 bases are a match to TRBD2. With V trimmed by 5 bases and J by 4 bases, 7 bases remained unmatched. The CDR3 is made up of 14 amino acids. Germline CDR1 SGHRS, CDR2 YFSETQ. CDR3 sequence (DNA): TGCGCCAGCAGAGCCGGGACTAGCAGGTACGAGCAGTACTTC. As protein: CASRAGTSRYEQYF. Full variable domain (remainder filled in from reference TRBV5-1 and TRBJ2-7): KAGVTQTPRYLIKTRGQQVTLSCSPISGHRSVSWYQQTPGQGLQFLFEYFSETQRNKGNFPGRFSGRQFSNSRSEMNVSTLELGDSALYLCASRAGTSRYEQYFGPGTRLTVT.

This clonotype was counted a few times. The V call is TRBV2, the J call TRBJ1-5, with D possibly matching TRBD1 (6 bases). Germline CDR1 and CDR2: SNHLY and FYNNEI. Between the trimmed V and J ends, which lost 8 bases and 2 bases, there was a span of 10 bases. CDR3 length equals 13 residues. The CDR3 loop is CASHRAGNQPQHF. In DNA form, the CDR3 reads TGTGCCAGCCACAGGGCTGGCAATCAGCCCCAGCATTTT.